This passage covers 26 T cell receptor beta chains from one sample sequenced in a study of cytomegalovirus exposure and HLA in healthy donors. 60 Vbeta and 13 Jbeta primers were used in PCR. The method was immunoSEQ multiplex PCR; TCRdb's version includes in-frame clones alone and lacks a portion of them. Counted here are around 130,000 clones, approximately 78% occurring once; the ten biggest clones make up 5.5% to 7%. Sequenced material: PBMCs. The receptor set was obtained from a woman between 40 and 50 years old in good health and CMV-seropositive.

The V call is TRBV6-1, the J call TRBJ2-7; TRBD2 matches 9 bases. This CDR3 has 15 amino acids. Looked up from germline, CDR1 is MNHNS and CDR2 is SASEGT. The V and J ends lost 3 bases and 4 bases, in that order; junction bases with no gene match: 7. CDR3 protein: CASSDPGLAYYEQYF. In DNA, the CDR3 is TGTGCCAGCAGTGATCCGGGACTAGCTTATTACGAGCAGTACTTC.

V is TRBV11-2 and J is TRBJ2-1; TRBD1 matches at 8 bases. Trimming cost V 5 bases and J 0 bases; bases outside gene matches: 6. The CDR3 runs to 16 residues. Germline CDR1 reads SGHAT; CDR2 reads FQNNGV. CDR3: CASSPGTGSSYNEQFF. DNA of the CDR3: TGTGCCAGCAGCCCCGGGACAGGTTCCTCCTACAATGAGCAGTTCTTC. The whole variable domain, remainder taken from reference TRBV11-2 and TRBJ2-1, is EAGVAQSPRYKIIEKRQSVAFWCNPISGHATLYWYQQILGQGPKLLIQFQNNGVVDDSQLPKDRFSAERLKGVDSTLKIQPAKLEDSAVYLCASSPGTGSSYNEQFFGPGTRLTVL.

The CDR3 bases are TGTGCCAGCAGCCTTAGAGGACTGGCCTACGAGCAGTACTTC. Amino acid sequence: CASSLRGLAYEQYF. The V and J genes are TRBV7-6 and TRBJ2-7; D perhaps matches TRBD2 (5 bases). Germline V gene data show CDR1 as SGHVS and CDR2 as FNYEAQ. The CDR3 loop spans 14 amino acids. The V end was cut by 5 bases, the J end by 2 bases, with 13 bases between.

The chain uses TRBV10-3 and TRBJ2-7, with 12 positions matching TRBD2. This CDR3 has 17 residues. V dropped 6 bases and J dropped 2; count of bases not matched to a gene: 11. Germline-derived CDR1 and CDR2 are ENHRY and SYGVKD. The CDR3 bases are TGTGCCATCAGACTAGCGGGAGGCTTGCCTTCAACCTACGAGCAGTACTTC. It yields the protein CAIRLAGGLPSTYEQYF.

The chain joins TRBV28 to TRBJ2-7; a weak D match, TRBD1 (6 bases). The V gene's germline CDR1 is MDHEN and CDR2 SYDVKM. Trimming stripped 7 bases from V and 1 base from J, with 14 bases between. This CDR3 is 14 amino acids long. CDR3 nucleotide sequence: TGTGCCAGCAAACCGGGACACCCTTCCTACGAGCAGTACTTC. Translated, it gives CASKPGHPSYEQYF.

The chain is built from TRBV7-9 and TRBJ1-4; TRBD1 matches 7 bases. This CDR3 contains 13 residues. The germline V gene has CDR1 SEHNR and CDR2 FQNEAQ (reference sequence). The V and J ends lost 3 bases and 8 bases, in that order; junction bases with no gene match: 3. The CDR3 loop reads CASSFPGGEKLFF. CDR3 nucleotides: TGTGCCAGCAGCTTCCCAGGGGGGGAAAAACTGTTTTTT.

This clone was seen only once. This chain uses TRBV29-1 with TRBJ2-7; 7 nucleotides align to TRBD1. The length of the CDR3 is 12 residues. The ends lost 1 base at V and 7 bases at J; junction bases unmatched: 4. CDR1 is SQVTM, CDR2 ANQGSEA, per germline. Written as DNA, the CDR3 is TGCAGCGTTGAAGGAGGGGGCAGGGAGCAGTACTTC. Protein sequence: CSVEGGGREQYF.

This clone was counted only a few times. The J gene is TRBJ2-3, the V gene TRBV7-2, with D unresolved. The V end lost 4 bases, the J end lost 2 bases, and 7 bases lay between the germline ends. Germline assignment: CDR1 SGHTA and CDR2 FQGNSA. This CDR3 has 13 residues. The CDR3 bases are TGTGCCAGCAGCTCCAGGAACACAGATACGCAGTATTTT. Translating gives CASSSRNTDTQYF. Full variable domain (missing parts from reference TRBV7-2 and TRBJ2-3): GAGVSQSPSNKVTEKGKDVELRCDPISGHTALYWYRQSLGQGLEFLIYFQGNSAPDKSGLPSDRFSAERTGGSVSTLTIQRTQQEDSAVYLCASSSRNTDTQYFGPGTRLTVL.

This clone was seen more than once but under ten times. The rearrangement links TRBV19 to TRBJ2-1; 7 positions agree with TRBD1. The CDR3 is made up of 17 amino acids. Per germline, CDR1 LNHDA and CDR2 SQIVND (reference sequence). Trimming removed 3 bases from V and 12 bases from J; junction bases left unmatched: 20. CDR3 sequence (DNA): TGTGCCAGTAGTATCTACCGGACCTGGACAGGCGACTCAACGCAGTTCTTC. Its translation is CASSIYRTWTGDSTQFF.

This rearrangement joins TRBV6-5 to TRBJ1-2, with D maybe TRBD1 (5 bases). CDR1 MNHEY and CDR2 SVGAGI come from the germline V gene. V dropped 9 bases and J dropped 4 bases, with 12 bases sitting between them. This CDR3 has 12 residues. CDR3 region: CASVGGGYGYTF. The DNA of the CDR3 is TGTGCCAGTGTGGGCGGGGGCTATGGCTACACCTTC.

The sample holds a few counts of this clone. This rearrangement joins TRBV7-9 to TRBJ2-5; 9 positions agree with TRBD2. This CDR3 has 15 amino acids. Trimming cost V 4 bases and J 4 bases; bases outside gene matches: 7. Germline assignment: CDR1 SEHNR and CDR2 FQNEAQ (reference sequence). Written as DNA, the CDR3 is TGTGCCAGCAGCTCCACACTAGCGGGTCGAGAGACCCAGTACTTC. It translates to CASSSTLAGRETQYF.

The chain carries TRBV13 and TRBJ2-5; D is possibly TRBD2 (6 bases). Germline V lookup: CDR1 PRHDT, CDR2 FYEKMQ (reference sequence). CDR3 length: 15 residues. Trimming stripped 5 bases from V and 6 bases from J, with 19 bases between. The CDR3 here is CASSPPGLARQTQYF. In DNA form, the CDR3 reads TGTGCCAGCAGCCCACCGGGACTCGCACGGCAGACCCAGTACTTC.

The chain uses TRBV19 and TRBJ2-2; possible D gene TRBD1, 5 bases. The CDR3 is 19 amino acids. V lost 5 bases and J lost 3, with 25 bases in between. The germline V gene has CDR1 LNHDA and CDR2 SQIVND (reference sequence). In DNA form, the CDR3 reads TGTGCCAGTAGTTTTACCCAGATTAAAGTGGGGCCGGACACCGGGGAGCTGTTTTTT. Amino acids: CASSFTQIKVGPDTGELFF. The full variable domain, completed using reference TRBV19 and TRBJ2-2, is DGGITQSPKYLFRKEGQNVTLSCEQNLNHDAMYWYRQDPGQGLRLIYYSQIVNDFQKGDIAEGYSVSREKKESFPLTVTSAQKNPTAFYLCASSFTQIKVGPDTGELFFGEGSRLTVL.

V is TRBV7-2 and J is TRBJ2-7; TRBD2 matches 11 bases. Germline CDR1 and CDR2: SGHTA and FQGNSA. J was trimmed by 2 bases and V by 2 bases; bases with no gene match: 2. The CDR3 has 15 amino acids. The CDR3 protein is CASSLTSGSAYEQYF. CDR3 nucleotide sequence: TGTGCCAGCAGCTTAACTAGCGGGAGTGCCTACGAGCAGTACTTC.

This sequence joins TRBV9 and TRBJ2-3; a possible D gene is TRBD2 (5 bases). The germline V and J ends were trimmed by 4 bases and 2 bases, with 17 bases remaining between them. Per the germline V gene, CDR1 is SGDLS and CDR2 is YYNGEE. CDR3 length: 16 amino acids. The CDR3 DNA reads as TGTGCCAGCAGCCCTCGACCGACTGACTACACAGATACGCAGTATTTT. Its translation: CASSPRPTDYTDTQYF.

The rearrangement uses TRBV30 and TRBJ2-7, with TRBD1 as a possible D gene (6 bases). This CDR3 comprises 12 residues. Germline V gene data show CDR1 as GTSNPN and CDR2 as SVGIG (reference sequence). The germline V and J ends were trimmed by 0 bases and 3 bases, with 6 bases remaining between them. The CDR3 region has the DNA TGTGCCTGGAGTGTCAGGGGCTACGAGCAGTACTTC. Translated, it gives CAWSVRGYEQYF. Based on the CDR3 plus reference TRBV30 and TRBJ2-7, the full variable domain is SQTIHQWPATLVQPVGSPLSLECTVEGTSNPNLYWYRQAAGRGLQLLFYSVGIGQISSEVPQNLSASRPQDRQFILSSKKLLLSDSGFYLCAWSVRGYEQYFGPGTRLTVT.

The chain combines TRBV7-8 with TRBJ2-7; 11 nucleotides line up with TRBD1. Germline trimming cut 4 bases from V and 3 bases from J; bases unmatched to any gene: 2. Germline V gene lookup returns CDR1 SGHVS and CDR2 FQNEAQ. The CDR3 extends over 14 amino acids. The CDR3: CASSWTGGDYEQYF. CDR3 DNA sequence: TGTGCCAGCAGCTGGACAGGGGGCGACTACGAGCAGTACTTC.

This clone was recorded once. CDR3 protein: CASSPGQGANGNTIYF. CDR3 nucleotides: TGCGCCAGCAGCCCGGGACAGGGGGCGAACGGAAACACCATATATTTT. This chain uses TRBV4-1 with TRBJ1-3; TRBD1 agrees at 12 bases. The CDR3 is 16 amino acids. The ends lost 4 bases at V and 4 bases at J; junction bases unmatched: 5. In germline, CDR1 is MGHRA, CDR2 YSYEKL.

The genes are TRBV7-3 and TRBJ1-5; D might be TRBD1 (5 bases). CDR3 length: 21 residues. CDR1 and CDR2 (germline): SGHTA, FQGTGA. The V end lost 3 bases, the J end lost 2 bases, and 29 bases lay between the germline ends. CDR3 sequence (DNA): TGTGCCAGCAGCTTTATTGGGACTCCTTTTGATTCCGGACGTGGCAATCAGCCCCAGCATTTT. Amino acids: CASSFIGTPFDSGRGNQPQHF.

This sequence joins TRBV7-2 and TRBJ2-7; the D gene is possibly TRBD2 (6 bases). Germline values: CDR1 SGHTA, CDR2 FQGNSA. The CDR3 is 13 amino acids. V was clipped by 5 bases and J by 2 bases, with 10 bases between them. Here the CDR3 reads CASSPRGTYEQYF. The CDR3 bases are TGTGCCAGCAGCCCCCGCGGGACCTACGAGCAGTACTTC.

This clone showed up just a few times. The chain recombines TRBV19 with TRBJ1-3, with TRBD1 matching over 7 bases. Germline V lookup: CDR1 LNHDA, CDR2 SQIVND (reference sequence). The V and J ends lost 6 bases and 0 bases, in that order; junction bases with no gene match: 5. The CDR3 has 15 amino acids. The CDR3 region has the DNA TGTGCCAGTAGCACCACAGGGGACTCTGGAAACACCATATATTTT. Translation: CASSTTGDSGNTIYF.

For this clone: A read error may account for a junction end that differs from germline. The sample has other DNA sequences that encode this CDR3 too. The chain carries TRBV5-4 and TRBJ2-7; 13 bases line up with TRBD2. This CDR3 region has 15 residues. Germline loops: CDR1 SGHNT, CDR2 YYREEE (reference sequence). In DNA, the CDR3 is TGCGCCAGCAGCCTCGGGACTAGCGGGATCTACGAGCAGTACTTC. This codes for CASSLGTSGIYEQYF.

A note on this clone: The junction differs from germline at one of its ends, possibly a read error. V is TRBV6-5 and J is TRBJ2-2, with D perhaps TRBD2 (5 bases). CDR3 size: 13 residues. Germline values: CDR1 MNHEY, CDR2 SVGAGI. The DNA of the CDR3 is TGTGCCAGCAGTGGACGGGTAGCCGGGGAGCTGTTCTTT. This codes for CASSGRVAGELFF.

This rearrangement joins TRBV5-8 to TRBJ2-3; 8 bases match TRBD1. CDR1 is SGHTS, CDR2 YDEGEE, per germline. The CDR3 is 15 residues long. V shed 4 bases and J 1 base; nucleotides not matched to a gene: 5. Here the CDR3 DNA reads TGTGCCAGCAGCACGGGGACAGGTCGCACAGATACGCAGTATTTT. Translated, it gives CASSTGTGRTDTQYF.

This clone was observed a handful of times. The chain uses TRBV4-1 and TRBJ1-6, with a possible D match to TRBD1 (6 bases). The V gene lost 5 bases and the J gene lost 5 bases, with 16 bases spanning the gap. The germline V gene has CDR1 MGHRA and CDR2 YSYEKL. This CDR3 region has 16 residues. The CDR3 region has the DNA TGCGCCAGCAGCGACGGCGGGGGGGCCGATAATTCACCCCTCCACTTT. Encoded protein: CASSDGGGADNSPLHF.

The chain couples TRBV27 to TRBJ1-2; the match to TRBD1 covers 7 bases. Germline loops: CDR1 MNHEY, CDR2 SMNVEV (reference sequence). Germline trimming cut 6 bases from V and 8 bases from J; bases unmatched to any gene: 9. The CDR3 extends over 13 amino acids. The chain's CDR3 is CASSPDRVVGYTF. For the CDR3, the DNA is TGTGCCAGCAGCCCCGACAGGGTAGTGGGCTACACCTTC.